Presented here are 9 T cell receptor beta chains from one specimen sequenced in a study of T cell responses to AZD1222 COVID-19 vaccine. TCRdb's copy holds only in-frame clones and misses some; the assay was immunoSEQ multiplex PCR. The table includes about 66,000 clones, 88% detected once. The sample in question was peripheral blood, obtained 28 days after the second dose of the MenACWY control vaccine. Receptor source: an adult who received the MenACWY meningococcal vaccine as a control.

The chain uses TRBV2 and TRBJ1-1, with D possibly TRBD1 on 6 matching bases. CDR3 length: 16 residues. Germline CDR1 is SNHLY and CDR2 is FYNNEI. Trimming pared 4 bases from V and 0 bases from J, leaving 15 bases between. CDR3 region: CASSVTVWTVNTEAFF. CDR3 nucleotides: TGTGCCAGCAGTGTTACGGTTTGGACAGTGAACACTGAAGCTTTCTTT.

The V call is TRBV19, the J call TRBJ2-2, with a possible D match to TRBD2 (6 bases). Trimming left V 9 bases short and J 2 bases short, with 13 bases between. The length of the CDR3 is 14 residues. Germline lookup yields CDR1 LNHDA and CDR2 SQIVND (reference sequence). The CDR3 DNA follows: TGTGCCAGCTACCGGGGGTTAAACACCGGGGAGCTGTTTTTT. It codes for CASYRGLNTGELFF.

CDR3 bases: TGTGCCTGGGAGGCAGGACTAGCGGAGGGAGAGACCCAGTACTTC. This codes for CAWEAGLAEGETQYF. This chain connects TRBV30 to TRBJ2-5, with TRBD2 matching 10 bases. Germline lookup yields CDR1 GTSNPN and CDR2 SVGIG (reference sequence). The CDR3 is 15 amino acids. J lost 4 bases, V lost 5 bases, and 10 bases had no gene match.

The chain is built from TRBV11-3 and TRBJ2-1; 7 bases line up with TRBD1. CDR3 length equals 12 residues. With 11 bases clipped from V and 8 bases from J, the junction kept 9 bases outside the gene matches. Germline V gene sequence: CDR1 SGHNT, CDR2 YENEEA. The DNA for the CDR3 is TGTGCCGGAGCACAGGGGATCCATGAGCAGTTCTTC. It codes for CAGAQGIHEQFF.

This sequence joins TRBV11-3 and TRBJ2-2, with D tentatively TRBD2 (7 bases). There are 17 residues in the CDR3. CDR1 SGHNT and CDR2 YENEEA come from the germline V gene. Trimming took 0 bases from V and 6 from J, leaving 17 bases between them. The CDR3 region has the DNA TGTGCCAGCAGCTTAGATTGGTCCGGGGGGCGCCCCGGGGAGCTGTTTTTT. Amino acids: CASSLDWSGGRPGELFF.

V gene TRBV4-1 combines with J gene TRBJ1-2, with 7 positions matching TRBD1. There are 17 residues in the CDR3. The V gene end was trimmed by 5 bases and the J gene end by 1 base; junction bases not matched to a gene: 13. Germline V CDR1 and CDR2: MGHRA, YSYEKL. CDR3 region: CASSSRQGGNLNYGYTF. Written as DNA, the CDR3 is TGCGCCAGCAGCTCTCGACAGGGAGGGAACCTTAACTATGGCTACACCTTC.

This chain connects TRBV6-5 to TRBJ2-7; possible D gene TRBD2, 5 bases. Trimming removed 0 bases at V and 2 bases at J, with 8 bases between. The V gene's germline CDR1 is MNHEY and CDR2 SVGAGI. The CDR3 spans 14 residues. For the CDR3, the DNA is TGTGCCAGCAGTTACTCGCGGGCCCCCTACGAGCAGTACTTC. Its protein product is CASSYSRAPYEQYF.

The V gene is TRBV28, the J gene TRBJ1-2; 7 bases align to TRBD1. CDR3 length: 14 amino acids. CDR1 is MDHEN, CDR2 SYDVKM, per germline. Trimming took 4 bases from V and 0 from J; bases not matched to a gene: 2. DNA of the CDR3: TGTGCCAGCAGTTCCGGGACAGCTAACTATGGCTACACCTTC. Amino acid sequence: CASSSGTANYGYTF.

The chain uses TRBV12-3 or TRBV12-4 and TRBJ1-5; D unresolved. V shed 5 bases and J shed 7 bases, with 12 bases lying between them. The CDR3 runs 13 residues. CDR3 region: CASSLQPEQPQHF. CDR3 bases: TGTGCCAGCAGTCTCCAGCCGGAGCAGCCCCAGCATTTT.